This section outlines one T cell receptor beta chain sequence together with its context. This specimen comes from a study of shared clonotypes between healthy human individuals. Looking at the study overall: Donors were a couple of women and a few men aged 18 to 49.

V was shortened by 2 bases and J by 0 bases, with 6 bases between the two germline ends. CDR1 and CDR2 (germline): SGHRS, YFSETQ. The CDR3 contains 14 residues. Study processing details: Without quality scores, immunoSEQ junctional reads could not be filtered like full-length reads. Libraries were prepared by immunoSEQ multiplex PCR; TCRdb keeps only in-frame clonotypes and omits some of them. V and J calls and clone size follow that table, whereas D and trimming were derived from the DNA. The sample holds 2 million to 2.5 million clones, about 94% seen once. Sequenced sample: naive CD4+ T cells sorted from blood. Subset meaning: CD45RA+ positively selected. The TCR comes from a man between 18 and 29 years old in good health. The chain joins TRBV5-1 to TRBJ1-3; D not resolved. The CDR3 reads CASSFEPSGNTIYF. The CDR3 DNA reads as TGCGCCAGCAGCTTTGAACCCTCTGGAAACACCATATATTTT. Using reference TRBV5-1 and TRBJ1-3 for the parts outside the CDR3, the full variable domain is KAGVTQTPRYLIKTRGQQVTLSCSPISGHRSVSWYQQTPGQGLQFLFEYFSETQRNKGNFPGRFSGRQFSNSRSEMNVSTLELGDSALYLCASSFEPSGNTIYFGEGSWLTVV.